A selection of T cell receptor beta chains follows, all from one sample in a study of beta chain features in type 1 diabetes. The assay was immunoSEQ multiplex PCR, and TCRdb's table has in-frame clones only and misses some. The table includes approximately 250,000 clones, roughly 14% detected once. Sequences were obtained from naive CD4+ T cells from blood. These receptors originate from a woman in her thirties or forties in good health. CDR3s include the opening cysteine and the closing phenylalanine or tryptophan. A D gene is named only where the DNA matches it firmly. Size tells how often a clone was seen (once, few, many) or the class of an expanded clone, and some rows leave it out.

cdr3_length clone_size j_call d_call v_call cdr3_aa cdr3_nt
19 many TRBJ2-6 TRBD1 TRBV4-1 CASSQPPGQGAAGANVLTF TGCGCCAGCAGCCAACCTCCGGGACAGGGGGCCGCTGGGGCCAACGTCCTGACTTTC
14 NA TRBJ2-7 NA TRBV18 CASSPVGHRYEQYF TGTGCCAGCTCACCAGTTGGACACCGCTACGAGCAGTACTTC
13 few TRBJ1-1 TRBD1 TRBV19 CATIDRVYTEAFF TGTGCCACTATTGACAGGGTCTACACTGAAGCTTTCTTT
16 NA TRBJ1-4 TRBD1 TRBV4-1 CASSQEGTATNEKLFF TGCGCCAGCAGCCAAGAAGGGACAGCAACTAATGAAAAACTGTTTTTT
14 few TRBJ2-2 NA TRBV19 CASSIYANTGELFF TGTGCCAGTAGTATTTATGCGAACACCGGGGAGCTGTTTTTT
14 few TRBJ2-1 TRBD1 TRBV7-2 CASSLDGQVGEQFF TGTGCCAGCAGCTTAGACGGACAGGTGGGTGAGCAGTTCTTC
15 NA TRBJ2-1 NA TRBV6-5 CASSYWGVVGNEQFF TGTGCCAGCAGTTACTGGGGGGTTGTGGGCAATGAGCAGTTCTTC
12 few TRBJ2-7 NA TRBV9 CASSRGAYEQYF TGTGCCAGCAGCCGCGGAGCCTACGAGCAGTACTTC
13 NA TRBJ1-2 NA TRBV6-5 CASSLAPLGGYTF TGTGCCAGCAGTTTAGCACCGCTCGGGGGCTACACCTTC
15 NA TRBJ2-7 TRBD1 TRBV2 CASSPGQGNSYEQYF TGTGCCAGCAGCCCGGGACAGGGGAATTCCTACGAGCAGTACTTC
14 few TRBJ2-7 TRBD1 TRBV25-1 CASSEYRTGGEQYF TGTGCCAGCAGCGAATACCGGACAGGGGGCGAGCAGTACTTC
15 few TRBJ2-7 TRBD1 TRBV6-5 CASSYSGQGAYEQYF TGTGCCAGCAGTTACTCGGGACAGGGGGCGTACGAGCAGTACTTC
13 few TRBJ2-7 NA TRBV7-9 CASSLWGPHEQYF TGTGCCAGCAGCTTATGGGGGCCCCACGAGCAGTACTTC
12 NA TRBJ1-4 NA TRBV5-3 CARGLSNEKLFF TGTGCCAGGGGACTCAGTAATGAAAAACTGTTTTTT
14 NA TRBJ1-1 NA TRBV7-2 CASSLTGIWTEAFF TGTGCCAGCAGCCTAACAGGGATCTGGACTGAAGCTTTCTTT
16 NA TRBJ1-4 NA TRBV7-9 CASALRRIGVDEKLFF TGTGCCAGCGCGTTAAGGCGGATCGGCGTAGATGAAAAACTGTTTTTT
15 NA TRBJ2-5 TRBD1 TRBV6-5 CAILRDRGWIKTQYF TGTGCCATACTCCGGGACAGGGGATGGATTAAGACCCAGTACTTC
14 few TRBJ1-4 NA TRBV7-6 CASKPAGTNEKLFF TGTGCCAGCAAGCCCGCCGGAACTAATGAAAAACTGTTTTTT
13 NA TRBJ2-2 NA TRBV9 CASSVVITGELFF TGTGCCAGCAGCGTAGTAATAACCGGGGAGCTGTTTTTT
16 few TRBJ2-5 TRBD1 TRBV18 CASSPGERQGEETQYF TGTGCCAGCTCACCGGGGGAAAGACAGGGTGAAGAGACCCAGTACTTC
12 NA TRBJ2-7 NA TRBV5-1 CASSLNRDEQYF TGCGCCAGCAGCTTGAACAGGGACGAGCAGTACTTC
16 NA TRBJ2-3 TRBD1 TRBV7-8 CASSLVRGRPTDTQYF TGTGCCAGCAGCTTAGTCAGGGGGAGACCCACAGATACGCAGTATTTT
16 few TRBJ2-7 TRBD1 TRBV11-2 CASSFGRGHFTYEQYF TGTGCCAGCAGCTTCGGCAGGGGGCACTTCACCTACGAGCAGTACTTC
13 NA TRBJ1-1 NA TRBV2 CASSEARNTEAFF TGTGCCAGCAGTGAAGCGAGGAACACTGAAGCTTTCTTT
17 NA TRBJ2-6 NA TRBV29-1 CSVLQGSPVSGANVLTF TGCAGCGTTTTACAGGGCTCTCCGGTATCTGGGGCCAACGTCCTGACTTTC
13 few TRBJ2-3 NA TRBV10-1 CASSESRSDTQYF TGCGCCAGCAGTGAGTCGAGATCCGATACGCAGTATTTT
15 few TRBJ2-1 NA TRBV19 CASSVVLSSYNEQFF TGTGCCAGTAGTGTGGTCCTAAGCTCCTACAATGAGCAGTTCTTC
14 few TRBJ1-3 NA TRBV6-5 CASSYSTAGNTIYF TGTGCCAGCAGTTACTCAACGGCTGGAAACACCATATATTTT
15 NA TRBJ1-1 NA TRBV9 CASSGDGALSAKAFF TGTGCCAGCAGCGGCGATGGGGCGCTGTCTGCTAAAGCTTTCTTT
15 NA TRBJ2-1 NA TRBV11-2 CASSFRTPLPNEQFF TGTGCCAGCAGCTTCCGGACTCCCCTCCCAAATGAGCAGTTCTTC
15 few TRBJ2-3 TRBD1 TRBV5-1 CASKMGQISTDTQYF TGCGCCAGCAAAATGGGACAGATTAGCACAGATACGCAGTATTTT
16 few TRBJ2-1 TRBD1 TRBV7-2 CASSTPDLGQFHEQFF TGTGCCAGCAGCACGCCGGATTTGGGACAGTTCCATGAGCAGTTCTTC
15 few TRBJ2-1 TRBD1 TRBV5-4 CASSLSPGQDNEQFF TGTGCCAGCAGCTTGTCCCCGGGACAGGACAATGAGCAGTTCTTC
14 NA TRBJ2-3 NA TRBV5-1 CASSLSVDTDTQYF TGCGCCAGCAGCTTGTCGGTTGACACAGATACGCAGTATTTT
13 few TRBJ2-1 NA TRBV19 CASSIPLPHEQFF TGTGCCAGTAGTATACCCCTACCCCATGAGCAGTTCTTC
17 NA TRBJ1-5 TRBD1 TRBV15 CATSPGGAQWGGQPQHF TGTGCCACCAGCCCAGGGGGCGCGCAATGGGGAGGTCAGCCCCAGCATTTT
15 NA TRBJ2-7 NA TRBV9 CASSLRGSSPYEQYF TGTGCCAGCAGCCTCAGAGGGTCGAGCCCCTACGAGCAGTACTTC
14 NA TRBJ1-1 NA TRBV5-1 CASSSGLMNTEAFF TGCGCCAGCAGCTCGGGACTCATGAACACTGAAGCTTTCTTT
15 few TRBJ2-2 NA TRBV5-1 CASRQGRGTSGELFF TGCGCCAGCCGCCAAGGTCGAGGGACATCCGGGGAGCTGTTTTTT
16 many TRBJ2-5 NA TRBV7-9 CASSLAAGTYQETQYF TGTGCCAGCAGCTTAGCGGCGGGGACGTACCAAGAGACCCAGTACTTC
14 NA TRBJ2-1 NA TRBV5-4 CASSLEAGLNEQFF TGTGCCAGCAGCTTGGAAGCGGGTCTCAATGAGCAGTTCTTC
17 few TRBJ2-7 TRBD1 TRBV27 CASSPGQGFPLTGEQYF TGTGCCAGCAGTCCGGGACAGGGTTTCCCCCTTACGGGTGAGCAGTACTTC
14 NA TRBJ1-3 TRBD1 TRBV5-1 CASSTGGSGNTIYF TGCGCCAGCAGCACAGGGGGCTCTGGAAACACCATATATTTT
17 NA TRBJ2-5 NA TRBV25-1 CASSEYPSLPGLETQYF TGTGCCAGCAGTGAATACCCCAGCCTGCCGGGTCTAGAGACCCAGTACTTC
15 NA TRBJ2-7 NA TRBV7-6 CASSLEWKGPYEQYF TGTGCCAGCAGCTTAGAATGGAAGGGGCCCTACGAGCAGTACTTC
14 NA TRBJ2-5 TRBD1 TRBV6-6 CASSSRQGKETQYF TGTGCCAGCAGTTCCAGACAGGGGAAAGAGACCCAGTACTTC
14 few TRBJ2-7 NA TRBV19 CATMEGFGYYEQYF TGTGCCACTATGGAGGGCTTTGGATACTACGAGCAGTACTTC
14 NA TRBJ2-7 TRBD2 TRBV10-3 CAIRVGLDSYEQYF TGTGCCATCAGGGTTGGACTAGACTCCTACGAGCAGTACTTC
13 few TRBJ1-1 NA TRBV29-1 CSLTRDWNTEAFF TGCAGCCTAACTCGGGATTGGAACACTGAAGCTTTCTTT
16 few TRBJ1-5 NA TRBV6-6 CASSYADSWGNQPQHF TGTGCCAGCAGTTACGCCGACAGTTGGGGCAATCAGCCCCAGCATTTT
16 NA TRBJ2-1 TRBD2 TRBV2 CATTEYLGLAGREQFF TGTGCCACAACGGAGTACCTGGGACTAGCGGGGAGGGAGCAGTTCTTC
16 NA TRBJ1-1 NA TRBV9 CASSVVGRGRNTEAFF TGTGCCAGCAGCGTAGTGGGAAGGGGTCGGAACACTGAAGCTTTCTTT
13 few TRBJ2-1 NA TRBV5-1 CASSVDSYNEQFF TGCGCCAGCAGCGTAGACAGCTACAATGAGCAGTTCTTC